This T cell receptor (beta chain) was found in a study of neurological immune-mediated disorders. Overall study results and limits: TCR clonal expansion peaked in HTLV-1-associated myelopathy patients and was lowest in multiple sclerosis patients. None of the CDR3 amino acid sequences in expanded clones turned up in more than one subject, which points to private repertoires in all groups.

CDR3 length: 17 amino acids. V was cut by 5 bases and J by 1 base, with 18 bases left in between. Germline CDR1 and CDR2: SGHVS and FQNEAQ. In its sample, this clonotype was seen many times. Its antigen is undetermined. The cDNA was produced through 5'RACE with 10-nucleotide random UMIs. TCRdb recomputed calls from the 5' RACE reads with MiXCR, one row per CDR3 protein. Of about 77,000 distinct CDR3 sequences in the sample, about 9% are singletons; the top ten hold 1.7%. The TCR originated in a man in his forties or fifties in good health. V gene TRBV7-8 combines with J gene TRBJ2-1, with D hard to call. Input material: PBMCs. CDR3: CASSAEYGAASYNEQFF. CDR3 DNA: TGTGCCAGCAGCGCGGAATACGGTGCGGCATCCTACAATGAGCAGTTCTTC.